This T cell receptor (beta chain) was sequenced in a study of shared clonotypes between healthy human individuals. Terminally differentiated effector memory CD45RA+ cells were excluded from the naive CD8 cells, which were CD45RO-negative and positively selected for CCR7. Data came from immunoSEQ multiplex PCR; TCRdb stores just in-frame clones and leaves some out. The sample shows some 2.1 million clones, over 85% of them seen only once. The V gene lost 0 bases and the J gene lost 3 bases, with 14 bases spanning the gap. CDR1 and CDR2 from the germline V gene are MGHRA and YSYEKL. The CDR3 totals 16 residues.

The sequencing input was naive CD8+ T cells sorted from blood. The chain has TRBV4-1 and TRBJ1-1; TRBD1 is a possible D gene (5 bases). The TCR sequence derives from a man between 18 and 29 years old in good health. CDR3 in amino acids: CASSQDLGGEDTEAFF. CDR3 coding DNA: TGCGCCAGCAGCCAAGATCTTGGGGGGGAGGACACTGAAGCTTTCTTT.